The 29 T cell receptor beta chains reported below all come from one sample, sequenced in a study of T cell responses to AZD1222 COVID-19 vaccine. Sequencing used immunoSEQ multiplex PCR; TCRdb keeps in-frame clones, though not all of them. The sample yields over 100,000 clones, about 85% seen once. This specimen consisted of peripheral blood, obtained on day 0 of AZD1222 vaccination. All receptors derive from an adult in good health.

The chain joins TRBV7-3 to TRBJ1-1, with 8 bases fitting TRBD1. CDR3 length: 14 residues. Germline loops: CDR1 SGHTA, CDR2 FQGTGA. V lost 5 bases to trimming and J lost 3 bases; unmatched junction nucleotides: 5. In nucleotides, the CDR3 is TGTGCCAGCAGCGTGACAGGGGTAGACACTGAAGCTTTCTTT. Protein sequence: CASSVTGVDTEAFF.

The chain has TRBV28 and TRBJ1-1; a weak D match, TRBD1 (5 bases). Germline lookup yields CDR1 MDHEN and CDR2 SYDVKM. Trimming pared 2 bases from V and 8 bases from J, leaving 9 bases between. The CDR3 consists of 12 residues. The CDR3 region has the DNA TGTGCCAGCAGTTTAGGGGCACGCGAAGCTTTCTTT. Translation gives CASSLGAREAFF.

The chain joins TRBV3-1 (or the pseudogene TRBV3-2) to TRBJ2-1; 7 nucleotides agree with TRBD1. The CDR3 consists of 14 residues. Germline CDR1 and CDR2: LGHDT and YNNKEL (reference sequence). With V trimmed by 4 bases and J by 6 bases, 6 bases remained unmatched. In DNA form, the CDR3 reads TGTGCCAGCAGCCGACAGGGTTTGGGCAATGAGCAGTTCTTC. Its protein is CASSRQGLGNEQFF.

CDR3 amino acids: CASSRGQGATEAFF. CDR3 DNA: TGTGCCAGCAGTCGCGGACAGGGGGCCACTGAAGCTTTCTTT. This chain links TRBV27 with TRBJ1-1; 11 bases map to TRBD1. V dropped 5 bases and J dropped 4; count of bases not matched to a gene: 3. CDR3 size: 14 residues. Germline CDR1 MNHEY, CDR2 SMNVEV (reference sequence).

This chain connects TRBV11-3 to TRBJ2-2, with 11 bases identical to TRBD1. Germline V gene lookup returns CDR1 SGHNT and CDR2 YENEEA. V lost 4 bases to trimming and J lost 6 bases; unmatched junction nucleotides: 4. CDR3 length: 15 residues. As DNA, the CDR3 is TGTGCCAGCAGCTCCGGACAGGGGGCTGCCGGGGAGCTGTTTTTT. This sequence encodes CASSSGQGAAGELFF.

The rearrangement uses TRBV15 and TRBJ2-4, with D possibly TRBD1 on 5 matching bases. Trimming removed 0 bases at V and 0 bases at J, with 6 bases between. In germline, CDR1 is LNHNV, CDR2 YYDKDF (reference sequence). This CDR3 region has 15 residues. The CDR3 protein is CATSREGLAKNIQYF. The CDR3 bases are TGTGCCACCAGCAGAGAGGGGCTAGCCAAAAACATTCAGTACTTC.

The CDR3 DNA follows: TGTGCCAGCAGCTCTGACATAGCGGGGGTGTCAGATACGCAGTATTTT. Translation: CASSSDIAGVSDTQYF. The chain combines TRBV7-3 with TRBJ2-3; the match to TRBD2 covers 9 bases. The V and J ends lost 4 bases and 4 bases, in that order; junction bases with no gene match: 9. This CDR3 contains 16 residues. Germline assignment: CDR1 SGHTA and CDR2 FQGTGA.

The genes are TRBV9 and TRBJ1-4; a weak D match, TRBD1 (5 bases). From germline, CDR1 is SGDLS and CDR2 YYNGEE. The CDR3 extends over 16 amino acids. Deletions cut 4 bases from V and 6 bases from J, with 19 bases between. The CDR3 region has the DNA TGTGCCAGCAGCCCAAACCCCCAGGGAATATATGAAAAACTGTTTTTT. Translated, it gives CASSPNPQGIYEKLFF.

In DNA form, the CDR3 reads TGTGCCAGCAGTCGGGACCTTAGGTCACCCCTCCACTTT. The encoded protein is CASSRDLRSPLHF. V gene TRBV2 combines with J gene TRBJ1-6, with D possibly TRBD1 on 5 matching bases. This CDR3 spans 13 amino acids. Germline CDR1 and CDR2: SNHLY and FYNNEI. Trimming removed 5 bases at V and 10 bases at J, with 12 bases between. Full variable domain (rest looked up from reference TRBV2 and TRBJ1-6): EPEVTQTPSHQVTQMGQEVILRCVPISNHLYFYWYRQILGQKVEFLVSFYNNEISEKSEIFDDQFSVERPDGSNFTLKIRSTKLEDSAMYFCASSRDLRSPLHFGNGTRLTVT.

The V and J genes are TRBV2 and TRBJ1-2; TRBD1 might be the D (6 bases). Germline V gene lookup returns CDR1 SNHLY and CDR2 FYNNEI. Trimming took 6 bases from V and 4 from J, leaving 15 bases between them. This CDR3 comprises 14 residues. CDR3 bases: TGTGCCAGCAGGGGGGCCGAATCTACCTATGGCTACACCTTC. This gives the protein CASRGAESTYGYTF.

This sequence joins TRBV27 and TRBJ2-4; tentative D call: TRBD1 (6 bases). There are 14 residues in the CDR3. V was cut by 5 bases and J by 9 bases, with 17 bases left in between. Germline CDR1 MNHEY, CDR2 SMNVEV (reference sequence). CDR3 DNA sequence: TGTGCCAGCAGTCAGGGGAAAGGGTTTGGCATTCAGTACTTC. Protein sequence: CASSQGKGFGIQYF.

J is TRBJ2-2 and V is TRBV9; 8 bases align to TRBD2. This CDR3 has 16 amino acids. Germline lookup yields CDR1 SGDLS and CDR2 YYNGEE. Trimming removed 0 bases from V and 1 base from J; junction bases left unmatched: 2. The CDR3 spells CASSVALAGNTGELFF. The CDR3 region has the DNA TGTGCCAGCAGCGTAGCGCTAGCGGGGAACACCGGGGAGCTGTTTTTT. The variable domain in full, completed from reference TRBV9 and TRBJ2-2, reads DSGVTQTPKHLITATGQRVTLRCSPRSGDLSVYWYQQSLDQGLQFLIQYYNGEERAKGNILERFSAQQFPDLHSELNLSSLELGDSALYFCASSVALAGNTGELFFGEGSRLTVL.

V and J are TRBV5-5 and TRBJ1-1, with D unresolved. V was shortened by 4 bases and J by 6 bases, with 7 bases between the two germline ends. There are 11 residues in the CDR3. Germline lookup yields CDR1 SGHKS and CDR2 YYEKEE (reference sequence). DNA for the CDR3: TGTGCCAGCAGCCCCCTTTCTGAAGCTTTCTTT. Its protein is CASSPLSEAFF. The complete variable domain, with remaining parts taken from reference TRBV5-5 and TRBJ1-1, reads DAGVTQSPTHLIKTRGQQVTLRCSPISGHKSVSWYQQVLGQGPQFIFQYYEKEERGRGNFPDRFSARQFPNYSSELNVNALLLGDSALYLCASSPLSEAFFGQGTRLTVV.

The chain carries TRBV7-9 and TRBJ1-5, with D uncertain. Germline V gives CDR1 SEHNR, CDR2 FQNEAQ (reference sequence). This CDR3 has 12 residues. V dropped 0 bases and J dropped 11 bases, with 8 bases sitting between them. DNA of the CDR3: TGTGCCAGCAGCTTAGCGTTGGGGACCCAGCATTTT. It is translated as CASSLALGTQHF.

The rearrangement links TRBV9 to TRBJ1-3; 8 nucleotides line up with TRBD1. Germline CDR1 is SGDLS and CDR2 is YYNGEE. V lost 4 bases and J lost 3; bases outside the gene matches: 3. The CDR3 consists of 14 residues. The CDR3 DNA reads TGTGCCAGCAGCCCGACAGGGGTTGGAAACACCATATATTTT. This translates into CASSPTGVGNTIYF.

The chain couples TRBV28 to TRBJ2-7; 12 bases agree with TRBD2. Looked up from germline, CDR1 is MDHEN and CDR2 is SYDVKM. V lost 2 bases, J lost 2 bases, and 10 bases stayed unmatched. CDR3 size: 18 residues. The CDR3 bases are TGTGCCAGCAGTTTAACCCCTCTCGGGACTAGCGGGCCCTACGAGCAGTACTTC. It specifies CASSLTPLGTSGPYEQYF.

The chain uses TRBV19 and TRBJ2-7; either TRBD1 or TRBD2 may fit D (6 bases each). CDR1 and CDR2 from the germline V gene are LNHDA and SQIVND (reference sequence). Trimming removed 4 bases at V and 0 bases at J, with 10 bases between. The CDR3 has 14 amino acids. CDR3 region: CASSRQEGSYEQYF. CDR3 DNA sequence: TGTGCCAGTAGTAGACAGGAGGGCTCCTACGAGCAGTACTTC.

The CDR3 protein is CASSVFESGANVLTF. In nucleotides, the CDR3 is TGTGCCAGCAGCGTTTTCGAATCTGGGGCCAACGTCCTGACTTTC. The V gene is TRBV9, the J gene TRBJ2-6; D uncertain. From germline, CDR1 is SGDLS and CDR2 YYNGEE. This CDR3 has 15 residues. Deletions cut 2 bases from V and 1 base from J, with 7 bases between.

The chain uses TRBV7-2 and TRBJ2-1; TRBD2 matches 7 bases. After removal of 4 bases from V and 1 base from J, the junction contained 1 base not matched to a gene. The CDR3 is 14 residues long. CDR1 is SGHTA and CDR2 is FQGNSA in the germline V gene. The CDR3 sequence: CASSSSGSYNEQFF. The CDR3 DNA follows: TGTGCCAGCAGCTCTAGCGGATCCTACAATGAGCAGTTCTTC.

The chain has TRBV5-6 and TRBJ1-3; 9 positions agree with TRBD1. The germline gives CDR1 SGHDT, CDR2 YYEEEE. The CDR3 is 16 residues long. V trimming: 0 bases; J trimming: 3 bases; junction bases outside the gene matches: 4. CDR3 nucleotides: TGTGCCAGCAGCTTGGGGACAGGGGTTTTTGGAAACACCATATATTTT. This translates into CASSLGTGVFGNTIYF.

J is TRBJ1-3 and V is TRBV7-2, with TRBD1 identical over 7 bases. Per the germline V gene, CDR1 is SGHTA and CDR2 is FQGNSA. The CDR3 is made up of 15 amino acids. Trimming cost V 2 bases and J 4 bases; bases outside gene matches: 5. The CDR3 loop is CASSLRQGEGNTIYF. DNA for the CDR3: TGTGCCAGCAGCTTAAGACAGGGAGAAGGAAACACCATATATTTT.

This chain uses TRBV7-9 with TRBJ2-7; 8 bases are a match to TRBD2. Germline CDR1 reads SEHNR; CDR2 reads FQNEAQ (reference sequence). The V gene end was trimmed by 2 bases and the J gene end by 5 bases; junction bases not matched to a gene: 5. The CDR3 loop spans 14 amino acids. This CDR3 is CASSLSGGQNEQYF. CDR3 in DNA: TGTGCCAGCAGCTTATCGGGGGGGCAAAACGAGCAGTACTTC.

Notes on this clone: The junction and the germline gene differ at one end; a read error may be behind it. This rearrangement joins TRBV19 to TRBJ1-6, with 7 positions matching TRBD1. The CDR3 runs to 15 residues. CDR1 is LNHDA and CDR2 is SQIVND in the germline V gene (reference sequence). CDR3 sequence (DNA): TGTGCCGGTAGTGACCGACAGGGTGGTAATTCACCCCTCCACTTT. The encoded protein is CAGSDRQGGNSPLHF.

This clone was picked up a small number of times. The genes are TRBV27 and TRBJ1-6; D remains unclear. This CDR3 has 15 residues. Germline CDR1 reads MNHEY; CDR2 reads SMNVEV (reference sequence). V was pared by 7 bases and J by 8 bases, with 18 bases between. The CDR3: CASTLLGIVDSPLHF. The CDR3 nucleotides are TGTGCCAGCACCCTGCTAGGTATTGTGGATTCACCCCTCCACTTT.

This chain connects TRBV29-1 to TRBJ2-5, with D perhaps assigned TRBD1 or TRBD2 (5 bases each). V was cut by 6 bases and J by 1 base, with 12 bases left in between. The germline gives CDR1 SQVTM, CDR2 ANQGSEA. This CDR3 is 13 amino acids long. This CDR3 reads CSVLRDLQETQYF. CDR3 DNA: TGCAGCGTCCTAAGGGACCTCCAAGAGACCCAGTACTTC. The full variable domain, in which reference TRBV29-1 and TRBJ2-5 provide the parts outside the CDR3, is SAVISQKPSRDICQRGTSLTIQCQVDSQVTMMFWYRQQPGQSLTLIATANQGSEATYESGFVIDKFPISRPNLTFSTLTVSNMSPEDSSIYLCSVLRDLQETQYFGPGTRLLVL.

This clone was observed a handful of times. This chain joins TRBV6-5 and TRBJ1-5; D uncertain. Trimming removed 5 bases at V and 4 bases at J, with 6 bases between. The germline gives CDR1 MNHEY, CDR2 SVGAGI. This CDR3 contains 12 residues. The CDR3 region is CASSPHNQPQHF. The CDR3 region has the DNA TGTGCCAGCAGTCCCCATAATCAGCCCCAGCATTTT.

This chain joins TRBV11-2 and TRBJ2-1; 7 nucleotides agree with TRBD2. CDR3 length: 15 amino acids. V lost 2 bases and J lost 4; bases outside the gene matches: 5. Germline loops: CDR1 SGHAT, CDR2 FQNNGV. Here the CDR3 reads CASSLSASGYNEQFF. The CDR3 region has the DNA TGTGCCAGCAGCTTATCCGCTAGCGGATACAATGAGCAGTTCTTC. Full variable domain (remainder filled in from reference TRBV11-2 and TRBJ2-1): EAGVAQSPRYKIIEKRQSVAFWCNPISGHATLYWYQQILGQGPKLLIQFQNNGVVDDSQLPKDRFSAERLKGVDSTLKIQPAKLEDSAVYLCASSLSASGYNEQFFGPGTRLTVL.

This rearrangement joins TRBV6-4 to TRBJ2-1; D unresolved. Germline-derived CDR1 and CDR2 are MRHNA and SNTAGT. The V and J ends lost 4 bases and 7 bases respectively, with 11 bases between them. This CDR3 is built from 13 residues. CDR3 loop: CASSARAQNEQFF. CDR3 nucleotides: TGTGCCAGCAGTGCTCGGGCCCAGAATGAGCAGTTCTTC.

The chain combines TRBV4-3 with TRBJ2-7; D gene uncertain. Deletions cut 0 bases from V and 4 bases from J, with 10 bases between. The CDR3 runs to 14 residues. CDR1 is LGHNA, CDR2 YSLEER, per germline. The CDR3 protein is CASSQDHAGYEQYF. CDR3 nucleotide sequence: TGCGCCAGCAGCCAAGATCACGCCGGATACGAGCAGTACTTC.